These T cell receptor beta chains were read from a single sample in a study of T cell responses to AZD1222 COVID-19 vaccine. Data came from immunoSEQ multiplex PCR; TCRdb stores just in-frame clones and leaves some out. The sample yields some 74,000 clones, 87% seen once. Source: peripheral blood, taken 28 days after the second AZD1222 dose. Receptors originate from an adult who received the AZD1222 COVID-19 vaccine. Each CDR3 is given with its conserved first and last residue. The D gene is left open where the match is weak.

TGCGCCAGCAGCTTGGAAGGGACAGGGGTCCACGAGCAGTACTTC	CASSLEGTGVHEQYF	TRBD1	TRBV5-1	TRBJ2-7
TGTGCCAGCAGCTTATTAACGGGGGAGACCCAGTACTTC	CASSLLTGETQYF	.	TRBV7-9	TRBJ2-5
TGTGCCAGCAGCCCGGCGGGCCGAAAACACAATGAGCAGTTCTTC	CASSPAGRKHNEQFF	.	TRBV5-6	TRBJ2-1
TGTGCCAGCAGTCTGACAGGGGGGTATGGCTACACCTTC	CASSLTGGYGYTF	TRBD1	TRBV28	TRBJ1-2
TGTGCCAGCAGTGAATCCCTTTCGGAAGCTTTCTTT	CASSESLSEAFF	.	TRBV2	TRBJ1-1
TGTGCCAGCAGTGTCCGGGGGGGTGGAAACACCATATATTTT	CASSVRGGGNTIYF	.	TRBV2	TRBJ1-3
TGTGCCAGCAGCCAAGGCGGACGAGTGTTCTTC	CASSQGGRVFF	.	TRBV3-1/TRBV3-2	TRBJ2-1
TGTGCCAGCAGCCACACAGAGACCCAGTACTTC	CASSHTETQYF	.	TRBV3-1/TRBV3-2	TRBJ2-5
TGTGCCAGCAGCGTAATTCCCGGGACACATACCTACGAGCAGTACTTC	CASSVIPGTHTYEQYF	.	TRBV7-2	TRBJ2-7
TGCGCCAGCAGCTTGGGCAGGGGCGGAGGTGGCTACACCTTC	CASSLGRGGGGYTF	.	TRBV5-1	TRBJ1-2
TGTGCCAGTAGTGATCAGGGGGGATCAGAAAAACTGTTTTTT	CASSDQGGSEKLFF	TRBD1	TRBV19	TRBJ1-4
TGTGCCATCAGTGAGGGGGCCGGGCTCTATGGCTACACCTTC	CAISEGAGLYGYTF	.	TRBV10-3	TRBJ1-2
TGCGCCAGCAGCCCGGACGGGGACTATGGCTACACCTTC	CASSPDGDYGYTF	.	TRBV5-1	TRBJ1-2
TGTGCCAGCAAAAATAGCGGGAGGGCCGGGGAGACCCAGTACTTC	CASKNSGRAGETQYF	TRBD2	TRBV6-1	TRBJ2-5
TGCGCCAGCAGCCCGGGACAGTCGGGGTACGAGCAGTACTTC	CASSPGQSGYEQYF	TRBD1	TRBV4-3	TRBJ2-7
TGTGCCAGCAGCAGAACAGCGGGGACCTACAATGAGCAGTTCTTC	CASSRTAGTYNEQFF	TRBD2	TRBV7-3	TRBJ2-1